A selection of T cell receptor beta chains follows, all from one sample in a study of blood T cell repertoires in COVID-19. Clones were read by immunoSEQ multiplex PCR, and TCRdb kept only the in-frame ones, dropping some. The data show some 78,000 clones, 75% to 90% seen once. Sample: peripheral blood. Receptor source: a man aged 45-65 years with active or convalescent COVID-19. CDR3s include the opening cysteine and the closing phenylalanine or tryptophan. The D gene is left open where the match is weak. Clone sizes are given selectively: once, few, many, or a class where the clone is expanded.

cdr3_nt	cdr3_aa	clone_size	v_call	j_call	d_call
TGTGCCAGCAGCTTACAGGGCGGGAACACTGAAGCTTTCTTT	CASSLQGGNTEAFF	once	TRBV11-2	TRBJ1-1	NA
TGTGCCAGCAGCCCATCTAGCGGGAGGGCCAATGAGCAGTTCTTC	CASSPSSGRANEQFF	NA	TRBV7-7	TRBJ2-1	TRBD2
TGCAGCGTTAAACAGACTAGCGGGTCCCCCTCCTACAATGAGCAGTTCTTC	CSVKQTSGSPSYNEQFF	few	TRBV29-1	TRBJ2-1	TRBD2
TGTGCCAGCTCATCCTTGGACAGGAACACTGAAGCTTTCTTT	CASSSLDRNTEAFF	NA	TRBV18	TRBJ1-1	NA
TGCAGCGTCGCCCGGACAGGGGCGAACAATGAGCAGTTCTTC	CSVARTGANNEQFF	NA	TRBV29-1	TRBJ2-1	TRBD1
TGTGCCAGCAGCCAAGTGAGGACAGAGAACACCGGGGAGCTGTTTTTT	CASSQVRTENTGELFF	NA	TRBV14	TRBJ2-2	NA
TGTGCCACCCGGGGAACGGAGGAGAAACTGTTTTTT	CATRGTEEKLFF	NA	TRBV10-3	TRBJ1-4	NA
TGTGCCAGCAGCCCGAGGGGCGGCGGGAGGAACACCGGGGAGCTGTTTTTT	CASSPRGGGRNTGELFF	few	TRBV7-8	TRBJ2-2	TRBD2
TGTGCCAGCAGCTCGACGACTAGAAGTTACGTGGATACGCAGTATTTT	CASSSTTRSYVDTQYF	NA	TRBV5-5	TRBJ2-3	NA
TGTGCCAGCAGGCAAGCGGGAGGGCCGTACAATGAGCAGTTCTTC	CASRQAGGPYNEQFF	NA	TRBV28	TRBJ2-1	TRBD2
TGTGCCAGCAGTTACTCCCATTTTCAAGAAGCGTCACCCCTCCACTTT	CASSYSHFQEASPLHF	NA	TRBV6-5	TRBJ1-6	NA
TGTGCCTGGAGTGGAGGGCTACAAGAGACCCAGTACTTC	CAWSGGLQETQYF	NA	TRBV30	TRBJ2-5	NA
TGTGCCAGCAGGCCAACAGGGGCCAACGAGCAGTACTTC	CASRPTGANEQYF	NA	TRBV12-3/TRBV12-4	TRBJ2-7	TRBD1
TGCGCCAGCAGCTTTTCCGGGAGGGCGACAGATACGCAGTATTTT	CASSFSGRATDTQYF	NA	TRBV5-1	TRBJ2-3	TRBD2